Presented here are 10 T cell receptor beta chains from one specimen sequenced in a study of regulatory T cells in long-lasting Graves disease. Arm-PCR with iRepertoire HTBI primers amplified the CDR3 regions for these TCR beta libraries. One entry per CDR3 protein results from TCRdb running MiXCR on the multiplex PCR reads. The repertoire holds a few hundred thousand distinct CDR3 sequences, with around 20% as singletons. Time point indicated: persistent/refractory GD, antithyroid drugs over 5 years with positive TRAb. Making the TCR library involved RNA that had been extracted from PBMCs. The sample here was peripheral blood mononuclear cells (PBMCs), taken when the disease was refractory, from a patient treated with antithyroid drugs. These receptors were obtained from a female donor with Graves disease.

This clonotype was counted only a few times. The DNA of the CDR3 is TGTGCCAGCAGTCCTCGGGGTGGGGAGCAGTTCTTC. Translating it yields CASSPRGGEQFF. The rearrangement links TRBV27 to TRBJ2-1; tentatively, D is TRBD2 (5 bases). CDR1 and CDR2 from the germline V gene are MNHEY and SMNVEV (reference sequence). The CDR3 consists of 12 residues. With 5 bases removed from V and 10 bases from J, the gap between germline ends came to 12 bases.

This clonotype was counted only a few times. The chain has TRBV12-3 or TRBV12-4 and TRBJ1-5; D might be TRBD1 (6 bases). The CDR3 is made up of 14 amino acids. Deletions cut 6 bases from V and 1 base from J, with 10 bases between. CDR3 nucleotide sequence: TGTGCCAGCAGCTATGGACAGAGCAATCAGCCCCAGCATTTT. Its protein is CASSYGQSNQPQHF.

There are many counts of this clonotype. The CDR3 protein is CASSEGSGGQPQHF. The CDR3, as DNA: TGTGCCAGCAGTGAAGGCAGCGGCGGTCAGCCCCAGCATTTT. The chain carries TRBV2 and TRBJ1-5; D not resolved. The CDR3 consists of 14 residues. CDR1 is SNHLY and CDR2 is FYNNEI in the germline V gene. V gave up 1 base and J gave up 6 bases, with 10 bases separating them.

This clonotype appeared a few times. This chain connects TRBV9 to TRBJ2-2, with 10 bases that match TRBD2. Germline CDR1 reads SGDLS; CDR2 reads YYNGEE. Trimming at V came to 3 bases and at J to 6 bases, leaving 5 bases not matched to a gene. The CDR3 is 15 residues long. The CDR3 sequence is CASSADGLAAGELFF. CDR3 sequence (DNA): TGTGCCAGCAGCGCCGATGGACTAGCGGCCGGGGAGCTGTTTTTT.

This clonotype came up many times. The V and J genes are TRBV2 and TRBJ2-7; tentative D call: TRBD1 (6 bases). Germline V gene lookup returns CDR1 SNHLY and CDR2 FYNNEI. The CDR3 has 12 residues. Trimming took 1 base from V and 9 from J, leaving 10 bases between them. The CDR3 protein is CASSEEGVVQYF. DNA for the CDR3: TGTGCCAGCAGTGAAGAGGGGGTGGTGCAGTACTTC.

This clonotype was recorded many times. V is TRBV19 and J is TRBJ1-1; D not certain. Per germline, CDR1 LNHDA and CDR2 SQIVND (reference sequence). V lost 0 bases, J lost 6 bases, and 14 bases lay in between. This CDR3 has 15 amino acids. CDR3 amino acids: CASSIDPTRQAEAFF. In nucleotides, the CDR3 is TGTGCCAGTAGTATAGATCCCACCCGACAAGCTGAAGCTTTCTTT.

As concerns this clonotype: With a much larger clone just one base away, this may be a read error. The V call is TRBV2, the J call TRBJ1-1; no clear D. Germline CDR1 and CDR2: SNHLY and FYNNEI. The CDR3 contains 12 residues. CDR3 sequence reads: CVSSLPPRLAFF. CDR3 DNA: TGTGTCAGCAGCCTACCCCCACGATTGGCTTTCTTT.

This clonotype came up a few times. The rearrangement links TRBV18 to TRBJ1-1; 7 bases align to TRBD1. The trim removed 4 bases at V and 6 bases at J, leaving 5 bases unmatched. Germline V CDR1 and CDR2: KGHSH, LQKENI. This CDR3 region has 13 residues. The CDR3: CASSQDRVAEAFF. The CDR3, as DNA: TGTGCCAGCTCACAAGACAGGGTCGCTGAAGCTTTCTTT.

This clonotype has only a few counts. The rearrangement joins TRBV28 to TRBJ2-7; the D gene could be TRBD1 or TRBD2 (5 bases each). The V gene lost 6 bases and the J gene lost 1 base, with 16 bases spanning the gap. Per the germline V gene, CDR1 is MDHEN and CDR2 is SYDVKM. CDR3 length: 15 amino acids. CDR3 sequence reads: CASSPLPGRSYEQYF. Written as DNA, the CDR3 is TGTGCCAGCAGCCCCTTGCCGGGGCGGTCCTACGAGCAGTACTTC.

The chain joins TRBV7-9 to TRBJ2-5, with 11 bases identical to TRBD2. The CDR3 runs to 17 residues. Germline CDR1 is SEHNR and CDR2 is FQNEAQ (reference sequence). The junction had 6 bases not matched to a gene; V was cut back by 0 bases and J by 3 bases. DNA for the CDR3: TGTGCCAGCAGCTTAGCGTCGGCTAGCGGGGGGAAAGAGACCCAGTACTTC. Its translation: CASSLASASGGKETQYF.